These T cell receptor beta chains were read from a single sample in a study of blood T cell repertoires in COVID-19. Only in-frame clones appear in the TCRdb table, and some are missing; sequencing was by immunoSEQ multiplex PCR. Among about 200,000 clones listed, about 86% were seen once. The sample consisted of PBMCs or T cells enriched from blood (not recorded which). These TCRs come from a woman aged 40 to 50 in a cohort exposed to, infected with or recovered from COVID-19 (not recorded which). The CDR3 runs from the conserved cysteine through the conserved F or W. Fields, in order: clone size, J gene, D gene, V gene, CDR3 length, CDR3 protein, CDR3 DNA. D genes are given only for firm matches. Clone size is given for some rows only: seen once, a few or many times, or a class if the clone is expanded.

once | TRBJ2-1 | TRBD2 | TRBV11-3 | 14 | CASTEREGYNEQFF | TGTGCCAGCACGGAGCGGGAGGGCTACAATGAGCAGTTCTTC
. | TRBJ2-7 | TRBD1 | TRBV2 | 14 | CASRRGQGIYEQYF | TGTGCCAGCAGGAGGGGACAGGGGATCTACGAGCAGTACTTC
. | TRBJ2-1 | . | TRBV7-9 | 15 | CASSGWGVGYNEQFF | TGTGCCAGCAGCGGCTGGGGAGTGGGCTACAATGAGCAGTTCTTC
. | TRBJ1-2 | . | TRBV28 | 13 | CASSYRAVDGYTF | TGTGCCAGCAGTTACAGGGCAGTGGATGGCTACACCTTC
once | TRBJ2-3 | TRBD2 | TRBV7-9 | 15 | CASSLLAGRTDTQYF | TGTGCCAGCAGCTTACTAGCGGGTCGAACAGATACGCAGTATTTT
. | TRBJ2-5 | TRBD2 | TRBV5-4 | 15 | CASSLASGPQETQYF | TGTGCCAGCAGCTTGGCTAGCGGGCCGCAAGAGACCCAGTACTTC
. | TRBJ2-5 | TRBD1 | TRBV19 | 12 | CARGQGQETQYF | TGTGCCAGGGGACAGGGACAAGAGACCCAGTACTTC
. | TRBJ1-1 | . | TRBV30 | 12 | CAWRDQGTEAFF | TGTGCCTGGAGGGACCAGGGAACTGAAGCTTTCTTT
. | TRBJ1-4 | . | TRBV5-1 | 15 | CASSLSPTEAEKLFF | TGCGCCAGCAGCTTGTCCCCTACCGAGGCTGAAAAACTGTTTTTT
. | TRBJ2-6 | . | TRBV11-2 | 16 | CASSLVAGRGANVLTF | TGTGCCAGCAGCTTAGTTGCGGGTCGGGGGGCCAACGTCCTGACTTTC
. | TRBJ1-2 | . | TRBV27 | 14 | CASSRRGINYGYTF | TGTGCCAGCAGCAGACGAGGGATTAACTATGGCTACACCTTC
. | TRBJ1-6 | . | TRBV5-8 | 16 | CASSPGHQVGNSPLHF | TGTGCCAGCAGCCCCGGACACCAAGTTGGTAATTCACCCCTCCACTTT
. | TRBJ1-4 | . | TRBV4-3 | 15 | CASSQDTGGGEKLFF | TGCGCCAGCAGCCAAGATACTGGGGGGGGTGAAAAACTGTTTTTT
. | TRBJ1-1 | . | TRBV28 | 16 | CASSYRRGSGIVEAFF | TGTGCCAGCAGCTACAGGAGGGGTAGCGGTATCGTTGAAGCTTTCTTT
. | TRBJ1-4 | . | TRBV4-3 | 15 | CASSLLFPSNEKLFF | TGCGCCAGCAGCCTCCTCTTCCCCTCTAATGAAAAACTGTTTTTT
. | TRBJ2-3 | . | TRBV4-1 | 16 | CASSQGPLRSTDTQYF | TGCGCCAGCAGCCAGGGGCCCCTGAGAAGCACAGATACGCAGTATTTT
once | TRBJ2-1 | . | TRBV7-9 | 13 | CASSKQGRNEQFF | TGTGCCAGCAGCAAACAGGGACGCAATGAGCAGTTCTTC
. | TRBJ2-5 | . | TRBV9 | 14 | CASSARDTEETQYF | TGTGCCAGCAGCGCCCGGGATACGGAAGAGACCCAGTACTTC
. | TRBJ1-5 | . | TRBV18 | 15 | CASSPEVYSNQPQHF | TGTGCCAGCTCACCAGAGGTCTATAGCAATCAGCCCCAGCATTTT
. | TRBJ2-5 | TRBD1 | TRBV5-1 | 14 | CASSPGQGAETQYF | TGCGCCAGCAGCCCAGGACAGGGAGCAGAGACCCAGTACTTC
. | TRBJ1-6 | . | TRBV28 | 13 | CASSIGGSSPLHF | TGTGCCAGCAGTATAGGGGGAAGTTCACCCCTCCACTTT
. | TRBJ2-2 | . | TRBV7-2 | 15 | CASSLNEGDTGELFF | TGTGCCAGCAGCTTAAATGAGGGCGACACCGGGGAGCTGTTTTTT
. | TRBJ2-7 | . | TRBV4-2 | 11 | CASGMGHEQYF | TGTGCCAGCGGAATGGGCCACGAGCAGTACTTC
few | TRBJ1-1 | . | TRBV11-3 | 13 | CASSLYKNTEAFF | TGTGCCAGCAGCTTATACAAAAACACTGAAGCTTTCTTT
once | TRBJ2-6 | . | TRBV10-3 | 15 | CAISPGGPGANVLTF | TGTGCCATCAGCCCAGGGGGGCCTGGGGCCAACGTCCTGACTTTC
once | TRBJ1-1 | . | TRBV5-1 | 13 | CASSLEGGTEAFF | TGCGCCAGCAGCTTGGAAGGGGGCACTGAAGCTTTCTTT
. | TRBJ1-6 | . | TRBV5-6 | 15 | CASSLGFGYNSPLHF | TGTGCCAGCAGCTTGGGGTTCGGGTATAATTCACCCCTCCACTTT
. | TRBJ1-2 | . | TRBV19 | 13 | CASSVTGGYGYTF | TGTGCCAGTAGTGTTACCGGTGGCTATGGCTACACCTTC
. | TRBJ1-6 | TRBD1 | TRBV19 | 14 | CASSHRTGGSPLHF | TGTGCCAGTAGTCACAGGACAGGAGGCTCACCCCTCCACTTT
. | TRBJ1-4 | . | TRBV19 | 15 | CASRRRSASGEKLFF | TGTGCCAGTAGGAGACGCTCAGCGTCGGGGGAAAAACTGTTTTTT
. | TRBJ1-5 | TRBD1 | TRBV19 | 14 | CASSIGQGGQPQHF | TGTGCCAGTAGTATCGGACAGGGGGGACAGCCCCAGCATTTT
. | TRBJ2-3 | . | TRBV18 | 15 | CASSPQNTGTDTQYF | TGTGCCAGCTCACCACAAAACACCGGCACAGATACGCAGTATTTT
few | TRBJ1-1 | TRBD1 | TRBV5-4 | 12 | CASSGQGTEAFF | TGTGCCAGCAGCGGACAGGGGACTGAAGCTTTCTTT
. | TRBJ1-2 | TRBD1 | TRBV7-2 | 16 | CASSLAKTGANYGYTF | TGTGCCAGCAGCTTAGCCAAGACAGGGGCTAACTATGGCTACACCTTC
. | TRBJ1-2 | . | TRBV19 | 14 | CASSVRTGNYGYTF | TGTGCCAGTAGTGTGAGAACAGGGAACTATGGCTACACCTTC
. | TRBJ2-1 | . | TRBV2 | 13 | CASSEALARQQFF | TGTGCCAGCAGTGAAGCCCTAGCGCGACAGCAGTTCTTC
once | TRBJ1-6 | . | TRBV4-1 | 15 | CASSLGRDTSSPLHF | TGCGCCAGCAGCCTAGGACGGGATACGAGTTCACCCCTCCACTTT
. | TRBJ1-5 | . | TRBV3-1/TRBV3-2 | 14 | CASSQAGINQPQHF | TGTGCCAGCAGCCAAGCAGGGATCAATCAGCCCCAGCATTTT
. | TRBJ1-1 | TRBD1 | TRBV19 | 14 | CASSTGQLLTEAFF | TGTGCCAGTAGTACGGGACAGCTCTTAACTGAAGCTTTCTTT
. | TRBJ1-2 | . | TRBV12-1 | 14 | CASSTGTGCNGYTF | TGTGCCAGCAGCACTGGGACAGGCTGTAATGGCTACACCTTC
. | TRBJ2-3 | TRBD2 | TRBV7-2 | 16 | CASSFLAGALTDTQYF | TGTGCCAGCAGCTTTCTAGCGGGAGCCTTAACAGATACGCAGTATTTT
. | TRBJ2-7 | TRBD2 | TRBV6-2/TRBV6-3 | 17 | CASSYTGGLAGSNEQYF | TGTGCCAGCAGTTACACCGGCGGACTAGCGGGTTCTAACGAGCAGTACTTC
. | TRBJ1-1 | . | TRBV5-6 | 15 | CASSYGRTMNTEAFF | TGTGCCAGCAGCTACGGACGGACTATGAACACTGAAGCTTTCTTT
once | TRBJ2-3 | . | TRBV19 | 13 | CASSMAGRDTQYF | TGTGCCAGTAGTATGGCGGGGCGAGATACGCAGTATTTT
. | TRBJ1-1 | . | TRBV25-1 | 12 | CASSESSGEAFF | TGTGCCAGCAGTGAATCGTCCGGGGAAGCTTTCTTT
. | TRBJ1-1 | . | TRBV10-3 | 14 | CAISEDRMNTEAFF | TGTGCCATCAGTGAAGACAGGATGAACACTGAAGCTTTCTTT
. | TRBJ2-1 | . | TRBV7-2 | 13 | CASSLTRDNEQFF | TGTGCCAGCAGCTTGACTAGGGATAATGAGCAGTTCTTC
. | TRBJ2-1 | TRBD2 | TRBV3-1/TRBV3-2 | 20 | CASSRTVGTSGAGDHNEQFF | TGTGCCAGCAGCCGGACGGTCGGGACTAGCGGGGCTGGGGATCACAATGAGCAGTTCTTC
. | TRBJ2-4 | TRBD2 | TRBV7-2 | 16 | CASSPRLAGGKNIQYF | TGTGCCAGCAGCCCCCGACTAGCGGGAGGTAAAAACATTCAGTACTTC
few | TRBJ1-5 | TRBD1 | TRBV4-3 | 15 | CASSQVWTGEEPQHF | TGCGCCAGCAGCCAAGTCTGGACAGGCGAAGAGCCCCAGCATTTT